Sequencing of this T cell receptor beta chain was carried out in a study of CD8+CD57+ T cells in acquired aplastic anemia. Study-level information: DNA per sorted CD4+ or CD8+ sample ranged about 0.2 to 30 ug, averaging about 3 ug.

Sequencing involved patients with CD8+CD57+ cell expansion previously shown by flow cytometry. None of the patients had been given any therapy when their blood was sampled. Germline assignment: CDR1 SGHDN and CDR2 FVKESK. Trimming took off 2 bases at V and 2 bases at J, with 8 bases between the two ends. The CDR3 loop spans 14 amino acids. CDR3 and TCR beta VDJ profiling relied on a genomic DNA template. TCRdb re-derived calls from the reads in MiXCR, one entry per CDR3 protein. Counted here are some 170,000 distinct CDR3 sequences, 40% to 55% occurring once; the ten biggest clones make up approximately 1%. This clonotype was seen many times.

The V gene is TRBV14, the J gene TRBJ2-3; D remains unclear. Material for sequencing was sorted CD4+, CD8+, or CD8+CD57+ T cells (not recorded which) from PBMCs. This receptor was obtained from a human donor with aplastic anemia. The CDR3 DNA is TGTGCCAGCAGCCAACTCCTCAACACAGATACGCAGTATTTT. Amino acids: CASSQLLNTDTQYF.